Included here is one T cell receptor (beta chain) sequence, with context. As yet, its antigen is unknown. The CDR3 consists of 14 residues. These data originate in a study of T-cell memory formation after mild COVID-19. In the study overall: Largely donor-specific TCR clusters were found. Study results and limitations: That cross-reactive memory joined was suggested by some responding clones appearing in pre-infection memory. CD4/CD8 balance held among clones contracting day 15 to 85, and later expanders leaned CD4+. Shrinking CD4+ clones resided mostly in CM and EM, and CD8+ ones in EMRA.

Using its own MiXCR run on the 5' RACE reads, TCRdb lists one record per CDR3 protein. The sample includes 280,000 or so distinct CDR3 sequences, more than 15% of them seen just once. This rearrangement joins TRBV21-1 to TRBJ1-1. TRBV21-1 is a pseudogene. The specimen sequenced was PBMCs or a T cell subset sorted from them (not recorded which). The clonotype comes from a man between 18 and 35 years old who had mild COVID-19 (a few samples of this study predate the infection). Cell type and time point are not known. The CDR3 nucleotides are TGTGCCAGCAGCATTTTCAGGTCGGACACTGAAGCTTTCTTT. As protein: CASSIFRSDTEAFF.